This T cell receptor (beta chain) was profiled in a study of molecular identifiers for immune sequencing clone quantification. Findings and caveats of the study: One cell's worth of spiked Jurkat TCR RNA was reportedly detectable among roughly 1 million naive cells.

Trimming took off 4 bases at V and 5 bases at J, with 15 bases between the two ends. CDR3 length: 14 residues. Germline V gives CDR1 SGHKS, CDR2 YYEKEE (reference sequence). A note on this clonotype: The antigen remains undetermined.

Previously described methods and listed TCR primers produced bulk TCR libraries. TCRdb called the PCR reads again in MiXCR, with one record for every CDR3 protein. The data contain 460,000 or so distinct CDR3 sequences, around 25% of them seen just once; the ten biggest clones take up under 0.8%. Naive CD8 T cells were picked out by sorting for CD8+CD4-CCR7+CD45RA+. The clonotype comes from a human donor in good health. Some libraries in this study had Jurkat cell RNA spiked in. The chain is built from TRBV5-5 and TRBJ1-1; perhaps TRBD1 as D (6 bases). Sequenced: naive CD8+ T cells from blood, with Jurkat cell RNA spiked in. Subset given: FACS-sorted CD8+CD4-CCR7+CD45RA+ naive T cells. This CDR3 reads CASSTVGGGTEAFF. CDR3 bases: TGTGCCAGCAGCACGGTCGGGGGCGGGACTGAAGCTTTCTTT.